What follows is one T cell receptor beta chain and its context. This clone has more than one count but fewer than ten. The antigen it recognizes is unknown. No clone much larger than this one lies a single base away; base qualities are absent. Taken with the paper, the label for time point translates to: cells obtained before transplantation from donor or recipient. CD3+CD4+ and CD3+CD8+ populations were FACS-sorted from unstimulated pre-transplant donor and recipient cells taken from spleen or lymph nodes. CDR1 SGHRS and CDR2 YFSETQ are derived from the germline V gene. CDR3 length: 20 amino acids, cysteine to phenylalanine. Only the CDR3 region is kept as DNA, spanning 60 bases read in frame from base 1. V lost 2 bases and J lost 0 bases, and the count of bases not matched to a germline gene is 12. The data derive from a study of graft-versus-host responses after intestinal transplantation (dated by TCRdb to the early 2020s). Study-level background: Recipients received multivisceral, liver-intestinal, or isolated intestinal transplants. Every recipient was given anti-thymocyte globulin induction, then maintenance tacrolimus and steroids for approximately 3 years. Graft-versus-host and host-versus-graft alloreactive T cell clones were tracked in the graft, circulation and bone marrow after intestinal transplantation using bulk TCR-beta CDR3 sequencing. To identify alloreactive clones, pre-transplant mixed lymphocyte reaction products were sequenced and then compared with unstimulated pre-transplant donor and recipient T cells. A cohort of more than 20 intestinal transplant recipients, including one retransplant, was enrolled, and 3 patients lacking pretransplant specimens were excluded. Donor T cell macrochimerism was defined as a peak of at least 4% donor T cells among recipient peripheral blood mononuclear cells. Samples from a few later patients were sequenced in-house on an Illumina MiSeq with MiXCR processing rather than by the commercial service.

Library construction relied on the immunoSEQ multiplex PCR assay. For most patients, genomic DNA was isolated using the Qiagen DNeasy Blood and Tissue Kit and was shipped frozen to Adaptive Biotechnologies for TCR sequencing. For most patients, genomic DNA was subjected to high-throughput TCR-beta CDR3 sequencing by Adaptive Biotechnologies. As for the authors' bioinformatics: TCR sequencing data were retrieved from Adaptive's ImmunoSEQ software for around 18 patients, whereas three other patients were processed with MiXCR and VDJtools. CD4 versus CD8 sorting errors were corrected by removing sequences found in both subsets at a frequency ratio below 5:1. CDR3 nucleotide sequences shared by donor and recipient were removed because the origin of these sequences could not be assigned. Alloreactive clones required at least 2-fold expansion over unstimulated cells and minimum CFSE-low frequency of 0.002% (template counts) or 0.001% (read counts). Mappable clones were those detected in sequenced pre-transplant spleen, lymph node, or MLR CFSE-low populations of the donor or recipient. Cumulative frequency of alloreactive clones was calculated as a percentage of all sequences weighted by copy number. Here the immuneACCESS table is served through TCRdb, limited to in-frame sequences with V and J called. Missing clones are a known gap in these copies; in checked studies unresolved V genes cover under half, and the rest lacks a known reason. Clonal size and the V and J genes are those of that table, whereas D and trimming came from the DNA. Counted in this sample were tens of thousands of clones; about four fifths of them appeared once. Clones ranked in the top ten supply 15% to 20% of the sample.

Overall study outcomes, separate from this receptor: High GvH to HvG T cell clonal ratios were observed in the allografts of patients with donor T cell macrochimerism. GvH clones were found in recipient bone marrow, and some of the GvH clones appeared earlier in ileal mucosa or blood, which is consistent with an intestinal mucosal origin. Early after transplant, declines in HvG clones were associated with peak levels of circulating GvH clones. The conclusions were limited by the relatively low number and heterogeneity of the intestinal transplant patients.

The sample in question was unstimulated CD8+ T cells sorted from spleen or lymph node cells, obtained before intestinal transplant. The clonotype comes from a human donor who received an intestinal transplant. The chain uses TRBV5-1 and TRBJ2-6; 9 junctional bases match TRBD1. Read as DNA, the sequence is TGCGCCAGCAGCTTAAGAGAACGGGACAGGGTACTCTCTGGGGCCAACGTCCTGACTTTC. This yields the protein CASSLRERDRVLSGANVLTF.